This T cell receptor beta chain is from a study of monozygotic twins with cystic fibrosis. Profiled with immunoSEQ multiplex PCR; TCRdb holds only in-frame clones, not every one. The sample lists around 21,000 clones, around nine tenths occurring once. V dropped 3 bases and J dropped 6 bases, with 11 bases sitting between them. Germline CDR1 SGHTA, CDR2 FQGNSA. The CDR3 runs to 13 residues. This sequence originates from a woman in her 30s with cystic fibrosis. Sequencing input: blood. The chain is built from TRBV7-2 and TRBJ1-2; D ambiguous. The CDR3 nucleotides read TGTGCCAGCAGCTTCGGCCAGGCAAATGGCTACACCTTC. The encoded protein is CASSFGQANGYTF. Together with reference TRBV7-2 and TRBJ1-2, the CDR3 gives the full variable domain: GAGVSQSPSNKVTEKGKDVELRCDPISGHTALYWYRQSLGQGLEFLIYFQGNSAPDKSGLPSDRFSAERTGGSVSTLTIQRTQQEDSAVYLCASSFGQANGYTFGSGTRLTVV.